Presented here are 18 T cell receptor beta chains from one specimen sequenced in a study of breast tumors, draining lymph nodes, adjacent tissues. TCRdb called the multiplex PCR reads again in MiXCR, with one record for every CDR3 protein. The table includes tens of thousands of distinct CDR3 sequences, 42% detected once. Sequenced sample: breast tumor tissue. The receptor source for this set is a female donor with breast cancer. Some clones in this sample may be carry-over from other donors' samples.

The rearrangement uses TRBV10-3 and TRBJ1-4; tentative D call: TRBD1 (5 bases). CDR3 length equals 15 residues. The germline V gene encodes CDR1 ENHRY and CDR2 SYGVKD. V was shortened by 10 bases and J by 4 bases, with 19 bases between the two germline ends. The CDR3 nucleotides read TGTGCCACATCCCCAGGGACTACCTATAATGAAAAACTGTTTTTT. Translated, it gives CATSPGTTYNEKLFF.

In its sample, this clonotype was seen many times. The rearrangement uses TRBV20-1 and TRBJ2-7; D remains unclear. The CDR3 has 12 amino acids. Trimming removed 5 bases from V and 1 base from J, with 9 bases in between. Germline assignment: CDR1 DFQATT and CDR2 SNEGSKA (reference sequence). This CDR3 is CSADDISYEQYF. The CDR3 DNA sequence: TGCAGTGCTGACGACATATCCTACGAGCAGTACTTC.

This clonotype was recorded at least ten times. With a much larger clone just one base away, this may be a read error. V and J are TRBV6-1 and TRBJ2-7; 9 bases are shared with TRBD1. The CDR3 spans 17 residues. From germline, CDR1 is MNHNS and CDR2 SASEGT. The ends lost 5 bases at V and 2 bases at J; junction bases unmatched: 13. The CDR3 DNA sequence: TGTGCCAGCAGTCTCTCAGAGGGGACAGGGTGGCCCTACGAGCAGTACTTC. Protein product: CASSLSEGTGWPYEQYF.

This clonotype was detected ten times or more. The chain recombines TRBV20-1 with TRBJ2-7; 8 bases map to TRBD1. Trimming at V came to 3 bases and at J to 2 bases, leaving 6 bases not matched to a gene. The V gene's germline CDR1 is DFQATT and CDR2 SNEGSKA (reference sequence). The length of the CDR3 is 14 residues. CDR3 bases: TGCAGTGCTAGGCAGGGGGCGAGGACCTACGAGCAGTACTTC. It codes for CSARQGARTYEQYF.

The chain carries TRBV20-1 and TRBJ1-6; D gene uncertain. Germline CDR1 DFQATT, CDR2 SNEGSKA (reference sequence). The CDR3 covers 14 residues. V lost 0 bases, J lost 4 bases, and 7 bases lay in between. DNA of the CDR3: TGCAGTGCTAGAGATGGGGAATATAATTCACCCCTCCACTTT. It specifies CSARDGEYNSPLHF.

This clonotype has ten or more counts. The genes are TRBV6-6 and TRBJ2-7; 7 positions agree with TRBD1. The V segment lost 3 bases and the J segment 1 base; nucleotides outside the gene matches: 6. Germline loops: CDR1 MNHNY, CDR2 SVGAGI (reference sequence). The CDR3 sequence is 15 residues long. CDR3 in amino acids: CASSYGTAESYEQYF. In DNA form, the CDR3 reads TGTGCCAGCAGTTATGGGACAGCTGAGTCCTACGAGCAGTACTTC.

This clonotype showed up many times. This chain connects TRBV19 to TRBJ2-3; the D gene is possibly TRBD2 (6 bases). Looked up from germline, CDR1 is LNHDA and CDR2 is SQIVND (reference sequence). CDR3 length: 17 amino acids. V was cut by 1 base and J by 3 bases, with 17 bases left in between. In nucleotides, the CDR3 is TGTGCCAGTAGTATAGGGAGGGGAATAACCGGGACAGATACGCAGTATTTT. Amino acids: CASSIGRGITGTDTQYF.

This clonotype was recorded many times. The genes are TRBV6-6 and TRBJ1-5; TRBD1 might be the D (6 bases). This CDR3 comprises 19 residues. In germline, CDR1 is MNHNY, CDR2 SVGAGI (reference sequence). Trimming took off 2 bases at V and 0 bases at J, with 20 bases between the two ends. The CDR3 protein is CASSYGRGTELYSNQPQHF. CDR3 in DNA: TGTGCCAGCAGTTACGGCAGGGGAACAGAACTTTATAGCAATCAGCCCCAGCATTTT.

This clonotype was counted many times. The J gene is TRBJ2-3, the V gene TRBV5-1, with 10 bases identical to TRBD1. Germline V gives CDR1 SGHRS, CDR2 YFSETQ. V shed 3 bases and J 2 bases; nucleotides not matched to a gene: 3. The CDR3 totals 15 residues. The CDR3 reads CASSWGTGDTDTQYF. The DNA for the CDR3 is TGCGCCAGCAGCTGGGGGACAGGGGACACAGATACGCAGTATTTT.

In this sample, this clonotype turned up many times. The rearrangement uses TRBV9 and TRBJ2-2, with TRBD2 matching 11 bases. The germline gives CDR1 SGDLS, CDR2 YYNGEE. Losses at the gene ends were 3 bases for V and 0 bases for J; bases not matched to a gene: 4. The CDR3 length is 17 residues. CDR3 loop: CASSALAGAPNTGELFF. The CDR3 nucleotides read TGTGCCAGCAGCGCACTAGCGGGAGCCCCGAACACCGGGGAGCTGTTTTTT.

This clonotype was picked up many times. This chain connects TRBV20-1 to TRBJ2-3; D possibly corresponds to TRBD2 (6 bases). There are 14 residues in the CDR3. Germline V gene lookup returns CDR1 DFQATT and CDR2 SNEGSKA (reference sequence). The germline V and J ends were trimmed by 5 bases and 2 bases, with 14 bases remaining between them. The DNA of the CDR3 is TGCAGTGCTCGACTTGGGGGGACCACAGATACGCAGTATTTT. The encoded protein is CSARLGGTTDTQYF.

This clonotype was observed a single time. Sequence at one end of the junction differs from germline and may be a read error. V gene TRBV20-1 combines with J gene TRBJ2-2; D unresolved. CDR1 and CDR2 (germline): DFQATT, SNEGSKA (reference sequence). The CDR3 is 16 amino acids. CDR3 region: CSAGDRLTGATGELFF. For the CDR3, the DNA is TGCAGTGCTGGAGATCGTCTAACTGGAGCCACCGGGGAGCTGTTTTTT.

Points on this clonotype: One end of the junction fails to match germline, which may point to a read error. The rearrangement links TRBV24-1 to TRBJ1-2, with 9 bases lining up with TRBD1. Looked up from germline, CDR1 is KGHDR and CDR2 is SFDVKD. This CDR3 contains 14 residues. CDR3 residues: CATSDSGTGSGYAF. The CDR3, as DNA: TGTGCCACCAGTGATTCCGGGACAGGGTCCGGCTACGCCTTC.

Details on this clonotype: One junction end disagrees with the germline gene, perhaps due to a read error. The rearrangement links TRBV20-1 to TRBJ2-1; D not resolved. Looked up from germline, CDR1 is DFQATT and CDR2 is SNEGSKA (reference sequence). This CDR3 contains 11 residues. The CDR3 sequence is CRAIFYNEQFF. CDR3 nucleotides: TGCAGGGCTATCTTCTACAATGAGCAGTTCTTT.

This chain connects TRBV14 to TRBJ1-6; D possibly corresponds to TRBD1 (5 bases). Germline-derived CDR1 and CDR2 are SGHDN and FVKESK. The CDR3 sequence is 19 residues long. Trimming removed 4 bases from V and 8 bases from J, with 27 bases in between. The CDR3 here is CASSLRSSPWGVRDSPLHF. As DNA, the CDR3 is TGTGCCAGCAGCCTTCGTTCCAGTCCTTGGGGAGTCAGGGATTCACCCCTCCACTTT. The whole variable domain, remainder taken from reference TRBV14 and TRBJ1-6, is EAGVTQFPSHSVIEKGQTVTLRCDPISGHDNLYWYRRVMGKEIKFLLHFVKESKQDESGMPNNRFLAERTGGTYSTLKVQPAELEDSGVYFCASSLRSSPWGVRDSPLHFGNGTRLTVT.

There are many counts of this clonotype. The rearrangement uses TRBV19 and TRBJ1-4; maybe TRBD1 (6 bases). Germline assignment: CDR1 LNHDA and CDR2 SQIVND (reference sequence). V gave up 4 bases and J gave up 7 bases, with 16 bases separating them. The CDR3 length is 15 residues. CDR3 sequence: CASSTRDMEGEKLFF. In DNA, the CDR3 is TGTGCCAGTAGTACTCGGGACATGGAAGGTGAAAAACTGTTTTTT.

This clonotype has ten or more counts. V is TRBV7-3 and J is TRBJ2-3; D ambiguous. CDR1 is SGHTA and CDR2 is FQGTGA in the germline V gene. CDR3 size: 13 residues. The germline V and J ends were trimmed by 0 bases and 5 bases, with 6 bases remaining between them. The CDR3 nucleotides are TGTGCCAGCAGCTTAACGGACGTAGATACGCAGTATTTT. Translation: CASSLTDVDTQYF.

By frequency in the sample, this clonotype is large (0.1 to 1%). The chain uses TRBV5-1 and TRBJ2-7, with TRBD1 as a possible D gene (6 bases). V lost 3 bases to trimming and J lost 2 bases, with 9 bases between them. Looked up from germline, CDR1 is SGHRS and CDR2 is YFSETQ. The CDR3 runs to 13 residues. The chain's CDR3 is CASSWDKTYEQYF. The CDR3 DNA is TGCGCCAGCAGCTGGGACAAAACCTACGAGCAGTACTTC.